The source of this T cell receptor beta chain is a study of response to subunit inactivated influenza vaccine listed by TCRdb under 2018. Describing the broader study: The study used deep quantitative T cell receptor repertoire profiling to track responses to a trivalent subunit inactivated influenza vaccine.

Receptor libraries were prepared by RT-PCR. The data were produced on an Illumina HiSeq 2500. TCRdb ran its own pipeline on the public reads, namely fastp trimming at Q25 and MiXCR clone calling, and kept in-frame beta chains. Identical CDR3 protein sequences are pooled into one entry, listed with their most common genes and DNA. The sample yields 200,000 to 250,000 distinct CDR3 sequences; about 12% were counted once. The ten largest clones capture about 7.8% of the sample. From V the trimming removes 1 base and from J it removes 7 bases, while the gene matches leave 2 bases of the junction unaccounted for. Reading the germline V gene gives CDR1 SGHTA and CDR2 FQGNSA. The CDR3, cysteine through phenylalanine, is 14 amino acids long. Of all the DNA, just the CDR3 is kept, 42 bases in frame from base 1. This clonotype was observed a few times. This clone's antigen is unknown. Within one base of it there is no much larger clone, and no base qualities were kept.

The full study reports these points: The authors suggested that each seasonal influenza vaccination may recruit only a limited number of new T cells.

This chain is built from TRBV7-2 and TRBJ2-2; TRBD2 agrees with 8 junctional bases. The material sequenced was non-naive T cells sorted from PBMCs, taken less than 15 days before vaccination. Taken with the paper, the label for cell subset or site translates to: memory T cell fraction. This TCR derives from a man between 45 and 60 years old who received an inactivated influenza vaccine. Donor details come from another sample of the same person, matched by shared clones. The nucleotide sequence is given as TGTGCCAGCAGCTTAGGCGGGGGGATCGGGGAGCTGTTTTTT. Translated, it gives CASSLGGGIGELFF. Reference TRBV7-2 and TRBJ2-2 proteins supply the regions before and after the CDR3; the full variable domain is: GAGVSQSPSNKVTEKGKDVELRCDPISGHTALYWYRQSLGQGLEFLIYFQGNSAPDKSGLPSDRFSAERTGGSVSTLTIQRTQQEDSAVYLCASSLGGGIGELFFGEGSRLTVL.